This record covers a single TCR beta chain. The data originate from a study of blood T cell repertoires in COVID-19. Sequenced by immunoSEQ multiplex PCR; TCRdb stores in-frame clones only, minus some. The repertoire holds about 270,000 clones, with around four fifths as singletons. The germline gives CDR1 MDHEN, CDR2 SYDVKM. The CDR3 has 13 amino acids. The V gene lost 8 bases and the J gene lost 3 bases, with 11 bases spanning the gap. The clonotype was recovered from a woman aged 45-60 years with active or convalescent COVID-19. The sample was peripheral blood. The gene calls are TRBV28 and TRBJ1-5; D call uncertain. The CDR3 loop is CASYSAINQPQHF. CDR3 DNA: TGTGCCAGCTATTCCGCTATCAATCAGCCCCAGCATTTT.